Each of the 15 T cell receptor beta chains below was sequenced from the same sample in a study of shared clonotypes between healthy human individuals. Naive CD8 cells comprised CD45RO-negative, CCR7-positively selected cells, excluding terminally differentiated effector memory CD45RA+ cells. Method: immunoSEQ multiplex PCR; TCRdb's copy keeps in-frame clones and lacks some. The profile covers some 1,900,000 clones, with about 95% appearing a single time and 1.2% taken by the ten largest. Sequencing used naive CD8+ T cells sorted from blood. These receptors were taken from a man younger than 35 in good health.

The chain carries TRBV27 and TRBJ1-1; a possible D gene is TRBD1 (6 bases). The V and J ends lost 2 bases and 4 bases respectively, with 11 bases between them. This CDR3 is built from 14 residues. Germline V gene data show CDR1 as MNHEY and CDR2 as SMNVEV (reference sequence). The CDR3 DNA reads TGTGCCAGCAGTTTAGGGGGCGGTATCACTGAAGCTTTCTTT. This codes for CASSLGGGITEAFF.

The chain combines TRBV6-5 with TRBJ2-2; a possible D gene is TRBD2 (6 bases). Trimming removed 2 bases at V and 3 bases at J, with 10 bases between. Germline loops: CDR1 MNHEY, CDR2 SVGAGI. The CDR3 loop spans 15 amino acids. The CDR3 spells CASSYGGTYTGELFF. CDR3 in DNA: TGTGCCAGCAGTTACGGCGGGACTTACACCGGGGAGCTGTTTTTT.

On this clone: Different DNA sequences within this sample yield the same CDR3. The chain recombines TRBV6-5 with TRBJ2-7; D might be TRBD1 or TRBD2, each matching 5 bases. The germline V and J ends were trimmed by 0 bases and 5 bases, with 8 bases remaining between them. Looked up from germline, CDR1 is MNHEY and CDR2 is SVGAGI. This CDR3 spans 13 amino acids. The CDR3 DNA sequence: TGTGCCAGCAGTTACTCGAGGGGAGACGAGCAGTACTTC. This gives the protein CASSYSRGDEQYF.

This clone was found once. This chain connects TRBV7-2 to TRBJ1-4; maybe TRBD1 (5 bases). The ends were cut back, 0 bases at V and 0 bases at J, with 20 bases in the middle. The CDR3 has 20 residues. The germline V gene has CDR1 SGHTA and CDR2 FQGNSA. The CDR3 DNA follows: TGTGCCAGCAGCTTAGCGCCAGGGTGGCTGGAGCATGCAACTAATGAAAAACTGTTTTTT. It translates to CASSLAPGWLEHATNEKLFF.

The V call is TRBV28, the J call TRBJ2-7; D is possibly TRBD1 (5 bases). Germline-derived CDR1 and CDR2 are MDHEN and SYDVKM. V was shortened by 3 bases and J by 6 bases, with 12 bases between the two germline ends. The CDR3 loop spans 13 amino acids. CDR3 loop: CASSFRDSLEQYF. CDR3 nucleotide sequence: TGTGCCAGCAGTTTCCGTGACAGTCTCGAGCAGTACTTC.

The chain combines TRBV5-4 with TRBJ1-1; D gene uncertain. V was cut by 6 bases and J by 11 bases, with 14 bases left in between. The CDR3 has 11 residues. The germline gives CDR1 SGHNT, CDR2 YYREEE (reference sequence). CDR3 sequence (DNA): TGTGCCAGCACTCTAGGGAATGTTGCTTTCTTT. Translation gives CASTLGNVAFF.

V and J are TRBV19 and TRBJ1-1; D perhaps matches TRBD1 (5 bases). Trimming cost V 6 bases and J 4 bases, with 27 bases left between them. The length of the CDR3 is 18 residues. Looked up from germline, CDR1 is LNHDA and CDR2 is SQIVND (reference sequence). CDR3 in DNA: TGTGCCAGTAGCCCACAGAGGCAGGGCGGGCCTCGTACCACTGAAGCTTTCTTT. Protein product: CASSPQRQGGPRTTEAFF. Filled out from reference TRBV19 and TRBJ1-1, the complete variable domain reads DGGITQSPKYLFRKEGQNVTLSCEQNLNHDAMYWYRQDPGQGLRLIYYSQIVNDFQKGDIAEGYSVSREKKESFPLTVTSAQKNPTAFYLCASSPQRQGGPRTTEAFFGQGTRLTVV.

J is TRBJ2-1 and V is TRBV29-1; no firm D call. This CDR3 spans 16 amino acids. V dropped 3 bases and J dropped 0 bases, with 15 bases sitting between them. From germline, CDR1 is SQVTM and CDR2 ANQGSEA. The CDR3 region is CSVDPGVRSSYNEQFF. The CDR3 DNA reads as TGCAGCGTTGACCCCGGAGTCCGCAGCTCCTACAATGAGCAGTTCTTC.

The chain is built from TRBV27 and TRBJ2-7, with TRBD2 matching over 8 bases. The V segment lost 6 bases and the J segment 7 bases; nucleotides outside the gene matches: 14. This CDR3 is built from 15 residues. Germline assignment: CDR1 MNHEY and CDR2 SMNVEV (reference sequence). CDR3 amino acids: CASSQIREGIGEQYF. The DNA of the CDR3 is TGTGCCAGCAGCCAGATTCGGGAGGGGATAGGGGAGCAGTACTTC.

The CDR3 region is CASSLAFGGQRYQETQYF. CDR3 nucleotides: TGTGCCAGCAGCTTAGCGTTTGGGGGACAGAGGTACCAAGAGACCCAGTACTTC. This chain connects TRBV7-6 to TRBJ2-5; TRBD1 agrees at 7 bases. Trimming took 0 bases from V and 0 from J; bases not matched to a gene: 10. The CDR3 spans 18 residues. Looked up from germline, CDR1 is SGHVS and CDR2 is FNYEAQ.

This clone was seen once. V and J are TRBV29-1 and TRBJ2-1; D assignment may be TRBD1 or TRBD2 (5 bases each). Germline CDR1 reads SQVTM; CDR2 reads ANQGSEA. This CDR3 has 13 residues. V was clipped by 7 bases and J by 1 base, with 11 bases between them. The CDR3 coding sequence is TGCAGCGGGGACCCTCTTTCCTACAATGAGCAGTTCTTC. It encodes CSGDPLSYNEQFF.

CDR3 amino acids: CASSVDGYNQPQHF. The CDR3 region has the DNA TGTGCCAGCAGTGTGGACGGGTACAATCAGCCCCAGCATTTT. The chain couples TRBV28 to TRBJ1-5; D remains ambiguous. Germline V gene lookup returns CDR1 MDHEN and CDR2 SYDVKM. The CDR3 consists of 14 residues. V dropped 5 bases and J dropped 3 bases, with 11 bases sitting between them. Variable domain in full (rest from reference TRBV28 and TRBJ1-5): DVKVTQSSRYLVKRTGEKVFLECVQDMDHENMFWYRQDPGLGLRLIYFSYDVKMKEKGDIPEGYSVSREKKERFSLILESASTNQTSMYLCASSVDGYNQPQHFGDGTRLSIL.

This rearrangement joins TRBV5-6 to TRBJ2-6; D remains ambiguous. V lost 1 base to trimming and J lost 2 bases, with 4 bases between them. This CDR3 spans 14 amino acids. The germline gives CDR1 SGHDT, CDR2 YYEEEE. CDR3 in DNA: TGTGCCAGCAGCTTGAAAGCTGGGGCCAACGTCCTGACTTTC. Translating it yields CASSLKAGANVLTF.

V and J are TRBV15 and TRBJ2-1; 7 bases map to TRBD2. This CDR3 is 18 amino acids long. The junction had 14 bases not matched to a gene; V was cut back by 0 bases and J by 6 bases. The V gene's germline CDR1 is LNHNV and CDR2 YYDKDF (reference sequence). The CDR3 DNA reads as TGTGCCACCAGCAGAGATGAATCGGAAGCGGGGTCTTTCAATGAGCAGTTCTTC. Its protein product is CATSRDESEAGSFNEQFF.

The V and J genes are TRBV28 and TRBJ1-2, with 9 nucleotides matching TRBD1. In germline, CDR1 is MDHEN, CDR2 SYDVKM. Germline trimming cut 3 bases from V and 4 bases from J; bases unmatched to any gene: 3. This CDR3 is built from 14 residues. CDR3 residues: CASSFTGGSYGYTF. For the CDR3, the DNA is TGTGCCAGCAGTTTCACAGGGGGCAGCTATGGCTACACCTTC.